Below, 24 T cell receptor beta chains from the same sample are listed, as sequenced in a study of T cell responses to AZD1222 COVID-19 vaccine. Sequenced by immunoSEQ multiplex PCR; TCRdb stores in-frame clones only, minus some. The table lists some 120,000 clones, more than 75% of them singletons, with approximately 12% in the top ten. Specimen: peripheral blood, collected on day 0 of AZD1222 vaccination. The receptors were gathered from an adult in good health.

Concerning this clone itself: Different DNA sequences within this sample yield the same CDR3. This chain links TRBV19 with TRBJ2-4; 7 bases agree with TRBD1. Germline lookup yields CDR1 LNHDA and CDR2 SQIVND (reference sequence). J was trimmed by 5 bases and V by 3 bases; bases with no gene match: 1. This CDR3 comprises 13 residues. DNA of the CDR3: TGTGCCAGTAGTATTGGGACAGAAAACATTCAGTACTTC. This gives the protein CASSIGTENIQYF.

This chain joins TRBV30 and TRBJ1-2, with D possibly TRBD1 on 6 matching bases. The CDR3 has 13 amino acids. The germline CDR1 and CDR2 sequences are GTSNPN and SVGIG (reference sequence). V dropped 3 bases and J dropped 6 bases, with 14 bases sitting between them. The DNA for the CDR3 is TGTGCCTGGAGAGATACAGGGTACGATGGCTACACCTTC. This codes for CAWRDTGYDGYTF.

This chain joins TRBV30 and TRBJ1-4; no definite D call. V was trimmed by 0 bases and J by 5 bases, leaving 10 bases between them. Germline assignment: CDR1 GTSNPN and CDR2 SVGIG (reference sequence). This CDR3 has 14 residues. Here the CDR3 DNA reads TGTGCCTGGAGTGTCCCGCCAAGGAATGAAAAACTGTTTTTT. Translating it yields CAWSVPPRNEKLFF. Filled out from reference TRBV30 and TRBJ1-4, the complete variable domain reads SQTIHQWPATLVQPVGSPLSLECTVEGTSNPNLYWYRQAAGRGLQLLFYSVGIGQISSEVPQNLSASRPQDRQFILSSKKLLLSDSGFYLCAWSVPPRNEKLFFGSGTQLSVL.

This clone was seen just once. The chain employs TRBV2 and TRBJ1-5, with 7 bases matching TRBD1. The V gene's germline CDR1 is SNHLY and CDR2 FYNNEI. This CDR3 has 14 amino acids. Trimming removed 6 bases from V and 3 bases from J; junction bases left unmatched: 5. This CDR3 is CASRDRLNNQPQHF. The CDR3 coding sequence is TGTGCCAGCAGGGACAGGCTGAACAATCAGCCCCAGCATTTT.

Only a few counts were recorded for this clone. Other DNA sequences from this sample encode an identical CDR3 as well. V usage is TRBV3-1 (or the pseudogene TRBV3-2) and J usage is TRBJ1-1, with no clear D. Germline CDR1 reads LGHDT; CDR2 reads YNNKEL (reference sequence). Trimming took off 4 bases at V and 6 bases at J, with 6 bases between the two ends. This CDR3 region has 11 residues. Written as DNA, the CDR3 is TGTGCCAGCAGCCGTGGCGCTGAAGCTTTCTTT. Amino acid sequence: CASSRGAEAFF.

This clone occurred once. The V gene is TRBV16, the J gene TRBJ1-2; D is unclear. This CDR3 has 13 amino acids. V lost 4 bases and J lost 7, with 13 bases in between. CDR1 is KGHSY, CDR2 FQNENV, per germline. As DNA, the CDR3 is TGTGCCAGCAGCCTCCAGCTAAAGATTGGCTACACCTTC. Residues: CASSLQLKIGYTF.

The chain recombines TRBV6-2 or TRBV6-3 with TRBJ2-4; D possibly corresponds to TRBD2 (5 bases). Germline CDR1 and CDR2: MNHEY and SVGEGT. Trimming shortened V by 5 bases and J by 0 bases, and 14 bases separated the two germline ends. CDR3 length: 16 amino acids. The CDR3 sequence: CASSPTGELAKNIQYF. The CDR3 nucleotides read TGTGCCAGCAGTCCGACCGGGGAGCTAGCCAAAAACATTCAGTACTTC.

The chain links TRBV5-4 to TRBJ1-3; the D gene is possibly TRBD1 (5 bases). CDR3 size: 19 residues. CDR1 and CDR2 from the germline V gene are SGHNT and YYREEE (reference sequence). Trimming cost V 0 bases and J 4 bases, with 23 bases left between them. The CDR3 bases are TGTGCCAGCAGCTTGGCCGGGGGGAGGGAAGGATCTTCAGGAAACACCATATATTTT. It translates to CASSLAGGREGSSGNTIYF. The entire variable domain, with the rest obtained from reference TRBV5-4 and TRBJ1-3, is as follows: ETGVTQSPTHLIKTRGQQVTLRCSSQSGHNTVSWYQQALGQGPQFIFQYYREEENGRGNFPPRFSGLQFPNYSSELNVNALELDDSALYLCASSLAGGREGSSGNTIYFGEGSWLTVV.

This clone showed up just once. The gene calls are TRBV6-5 and TRBJ2-3, with TRBD2 matching over 13 bases. Germline V gene sequence: CDR1 MNHEY, CDR2 SVGAGI. The CDR3 sequence is 14 residues long. V lost 6 bases, J lost 6 bases, and 3 bases stayed unmatched. The CDR3 here is CASRLAGGKDTQYF. The DNA for the CDR3 is TGTGCCAGCAGACTAGCGGGAGGGAAGGATACGCAGTATTTT.

The chain is built from TRBV7-8 and TRBJ2-7; 9 nucleotides line up with TRBD2. V was pared by 5 bases and J by 7 bases, with 9 bases of the junction left unmatched. Per the germline V gene, CDR1 is SGHVS and CDR2 is FQNEAQ. This CDR3 comprises 14 residues. CDR3 DNA: TGTGCCAGCAGCACCGGAGGAGCGGGGGGTGAGCAGTACTTC. Its protein product is CASSTGGAGGEQYF.

V gene TRBV30 combines with J gene TRBJ2-7, with D perhaps given as TRBD1 or TRBD2 (5 bases each). V gave up 6 bases and J gave up 2 bases, with 11 bases separating them. The CDR3 is 12 residues long. The germline V gene has CDR1 GTSNPN and CDR2 SVGIG (reference sequence). CDR3 protein: CACGTATYEQYF. As DNA, the CDR3 is TGTGCCTGCGGGACGGCAACCTACGAGCAGTACTTC.

The rearrangement uses TRBV19 and TRBJ1-2; TRBD1 is a possible D gene (6 bases). Germline values: CDR1 LNHDA, CDR2 SQIVND (reference sequence). The V end lost 7 bases, the J end lost 6 bases, and 18 bases lay between the germline ends. The CDR3 length is 14 residues. CDR3 bases: TGTGCCAGTAACTCTGGACAGACGTTCCATGGCTACACCTTC. Translated: CASNSGQTFHGYTF.

The chain couples TRBV21-1 to TRBJ1-1. TRBV21-1 is a pseudogene. This CDR3 is 15 amino acids long. The CDR3 is CASTRLKDGDTEAFF. The CDR3 bases are TGTGCCAGCACCCGACTAAAGGACGGCGACACTGAAGCTTTCTTT.

The chain links TRBV6-5 to TRBJ2-2; TRBD1 matches at 7 bases. Germline CDR1 and CDR2: MNHEY and SVGAGI. Trimming at V came to 6 bases and at J to 7 bases, leaving 2 bases not matched to a gene. This CDR3 spans 12 amino acids. The CDR3 loop is CASRQGNGELFF. CDR3 DNA sequence: TGTGCCAGCAGACAGGGGAACGGGGAGCTGTTTTTT.

The CDR3 spells CASSQGRAGGESKNIQYF. In nucleotides, the CDR3 is TGCGCCAGCAGCCAAGGCCGAGCGGGAGGGGAGAGCAAAAACATTCAGTACTTC. This chain links TRBV4-1 with TRBJ2-4; 10 bases agree with TRBD2. V shed 1 base and J 3 bases; nucleotides not matched to a gene: 9. CDR1 MGHRA and CDR2 YSYEKL come from the germline V gene. CDR3 length: 18 amino acids.

The gene calls are TRBV5-4 and TRBJ1-2; 12 nucleotides agree with TRBD1. Germline CDR1 is SGHNT and CDR2 is YYREEE (reference sequence). The length of the CDR3 is 16 residues. Trimming took 6 bases from V and 6 from J; bases not matched to a gene: 12. The CDR3 nucleotides are TGTGCCAGCACCATGGGCGGGGACAGGGGGCAGAATGGCTACACCTTC. Translated, it gives CASTMGGDRGQNGYTF.

The CDR3 region has the DNA TGTGCCAGCAGCTTAGGCAGGGGGGTCACTAATGAAAAACTGTTTTTT. It is translated as CASSLGRGVTNEKLFF. The V call is TRBV7-2, the J call TRBJ1-4, with 7 bases lining up with TRBD1. The CDR3 length is 16 residues. Germline CDR1 is SGHTA and CDR2 is FQGNSA. V lost 1 base and J lost 2; bases outside the gene matches: 4.

This clone was seen a single time. The chain employs TRBV5-1 and TRBJ2-1; D is ambiguous. CDR1 is SGHRS and CDR2 is YFSETQ in the germline V gene. V shed 1 base and J shed 8 bases, with 7 bases lying between them. CDR3 length: 12 residues. For the CDR3, the DNA is TGCGCCAGCAGCTTGCCCAGTTATGAGCAGTTCTTC. Amino acid sequence: CASSLPSYEQFF.

The chain is built from TRBV7-9 and TRBJ2-1; 9 bases are a match to TRBD2. This CDR3 region has 16 residues. Germline V gives CDR1 SEHNR, CDR2 FQNEAQ (reference sequence). V was pared by 1 base and J by 10 bases, with 11 bases of the junction left unmatched. CDR3 nucleotide sequence: TGTGCCAGCAGCTTAGGGGGACTAGCTGTTTCGGGAGAGCAGTTCTTC. The encoded protein is CASSLGGLAVSGEQFF.

The CDR3, as DNA: TGTGCCAGCAGCCCGCCGGGACTAGCGGGACAGGGGCAGTACTTC. It encodes CASSPPGLAGQGQYF. This rearrangement joins TRBV28 to TRBJ2-7; 13 positions agree with TRBD2. Germline V lookup: CDR1 MDHEN, CDR2 SYDVKM. Trimming at V came to 6 bases and at J to 9 bases, leaving 11 bases not matched to a gene. The CDR3 is 15 amino acids.

V gene TRBV19 combines with J gene TRBJ1-5; no clear D. The CDR3 is made up of 16 amino acids. Germline loops: CDR1 LNHDA, CDR2 SQIVND (reference sequence). The germline V and J ends were trimmed by 3 bases and 2 bases, with 14 bases remaining between them. The CDR3 DNA reads as TGTGCCAGTAGTATTGTCGTCACGTTGGGCAATCAGCCCCAGCATTTT. Its translation is CASSIVVTLGNQPQHF.

The genes are TRBV2 and TRBJ2-2; D gene ambiguous. The CDR3 consists of 12 residues. Looked up from germline, CDR1 is SNHLY and CDR2 is FYNNEI. Trimming removed 2 bases from V and 6 bases from J, with 4 bases in between. The CDR3 DNA reads TGTGCCAGCAGTGAATCGGCCGGGGAGCTGTTTTTT. Its translation: CASSESAGELFF.

J is TRBJ1-5 and V is TRBV28, with D hard to call. This CDR3 contains 16 residues. Trimming stripped 6 bases from V and 1 base from J, with 16 bases between. The germline V gene has CDR1 MDHEN and CDR2 SYDVKM. CDR3 sequence: CASSPRARESNQPQHF. CDR3 sequence (DNA): TGTGCCAGCAGCCCCCGGGCCCGGGAGAGCAATCAGCCCCAGCATTTT.

The genes are TRBV19 and TRBJ2-3; 10 bases line up with TRBD2. The CDR3 length is 16 residues. The V gene's germline CDR1 is LNHDA and CDR2 SQIVND (reference sequence). Trimming cost V 4 bases and J 2 bases; bases outside gene matches: 6. In DNA form, the CDR3 reads TGTGCCAGTAGTACGCAGAGCGGGAGGGCCACAGATACGCAGTATTTT. This sequence encodes CASSTQSGRATDTQYF. Combining the CDR3 with reference TRBV19 and TRBJ2-3 gives the whole variable domain DGGITQSPKYLFRKEGQNVTLSCEQNLNHDAMYWYRQDPGQGLRLIYYSQIVNDFQKGDIAEGYSVSREKKESFPLTVTSAQKNPTAFYLCASSTQSGRATDTQYFGPGTRLTVL.